A single sample is the source of the 15 T cell receptor beta chains below, sequenced in a study of CD8 T cells in ankylosing spondylitis. TCRdb analysed the 5' RACE reads with MiXCR anew, one entry per CDR3 protein. The sample yields 500,000 to 550,000 distinct CDR3 sequences, about 12% seen once. Study-wide results and caveats: A motif of under ten highly homologous TCR beta variants was seen as apparently characteristic of ankylosing spondylitis blood.

Their antigen targets remain unknown. The sequenced material came from blood, either unsorted or a sorted T cell fraction (not recorded which). The source of these receptors is a male donor with ankylosing spondylitis.

In its sample, this clonotype was seen a few times. J is TRBJ2-3 and V is TRBV12-3 or TRBV12-4; D not resolved. This CDR3 has 13 residues. V was trimmed by 5 bases and J by 0 bases, leaving 6 bases between them. The CDR3 sequence is CASSPYSTDTQYF. CDR3 DNA: TGTGCCAGCAGTCCATATAGCACAGATACGCAGTATTTT.

The table lists this clonotype with many counts. V usage is TRBV24-1 and J usage is TRBJ1-5, with 7 bases lining up with TRBD1. Trimming at V came to 4 bases and at J to 3 bases, leaving 2 bases not matched to a gene. Germline values: CDR1 KGHDR, CDR2 SFDVKD. The CDR3 has 14 amino acids. Here the CDR3 DNA reads TGTGCCACCAGTGACGACAGGGTCAATCAGCCCCAGCATTTT. Translating it yields CATSDDRVNQPQHF.

This clonotype was picked up a small number of times. V usage is TRBV7-9 and J usage is TRBJ2-7, with 7 bases fitting TRBD1. The V gene end was trimmed by 5 bases and the J gene end by 3 bases; junction bases not matched to a gene: 10. The CDR3 totals 15 residues. From germline, CDR1 is SEHNR and CDR2 FQNEAQ (reference sequence). The CDR3 DNA reads as TGTGCCAGCAGCGTCATTCAGGACAGGTTCTACGAGCAGTACTTC. It yields the protein CASSVIQDRFYEQYF.

V is TRBV7-9 and J is TRBJ1-6; D perhaps matches TRBD1 (5 bases). V lost 10 bases, J lost 8 bases, and 15 bases lay in between. This CDR3 is built from 13 residues. Germline V lookup: CDR1 SEHNR, CDR2 FQNEAQ (reference sequence). Here the CDR3 DNA reads TGTGCCATCCGAAAAGGGGATTATTCACCCCTCCACTTT. Protein: CAIRKGDYSPLHF.

The table lists this clonotype with many counts. V usage is TRBV4-2 and J usage is TRBJ2-1; a weak D match, TRBD2 (5 bases). The V end was cut by 0 bases, the J end by 4 bases, with 13 bases between. Per the germline V gene, CDR1 is LGHNA and CDR2 is YNFKEQ. The CDR3 extends over 16 amino acids. CDR3 DNA sequence: TGTGCCAGCAGCCAAGATCCGGCTAGCAGGTACAATGAGCAGTTCTTC. This sequence encodes CASSQDPASRYNEQFF.

The chain employs TRBV27 and TRBJ1-5, with a weak D call TRBD1 (5 bases). The CDR3 is 15 residues long. Germline CDR1 is MNHEY and CDR2 is SMNVEV (reference sequence). V was clipped by 8 bases and J by 0 bases, with 14 bases between them. DNA of the CDR3: TGTGCCAGCCTCGGACAAAGGGATAGCAATCAGCCCCAGCATTTT. Its translation: CASLGQRDSNQPQHF.

This clonotype was recorded many times. The chain combines TRBV28 with TRBJ2-3; tentative D call: TRBD2 (6 bases). The CDR3 runs 14 residues. Germline CDR1 reads MDHEN; CDR2 reads SYDVKM. V lost 6 bases, J lost 3 bases, and 13 bases lay in between. As DNA, the CDR3 is TGTGCCAGCAGCTCGGTAGCGGAAACAGATACGCAGTATTTT. Protein product: CASSSVAETDTQYF.

The table lists this clonotype with a few counts. The V and J genes are TRBV5-1 and TRBJ1-1; tentative D call: TRBD1 (6 bases). The germline V and J ends were trimmed by 1 base and 5 bases, with 12 bases remaining between them. CDR3 length: 14 residues. CDR1 is SGHRS, CDR2 YFSETQ, per germline. The CDR3 coding sequence is TGCGCCAGCAGCTTGACACAGGGTGGTACTGAAGCTTTCTTT. Translated, it gives CASSLTQGGTEAFF.

The chain has TRBV7-9 and TRBJ1-1, with D possibly being TRBD1 (5 bases). Trimming stripped 1 base from V and 4 bases from J, with 16 bases between. CDR1 and CDR2 (germline): SEHNR, FQNEAQ (reference sequence). The CDR3 is made up of 16 amino acids. The DNA for the CDR3 is TGTGCCAGCAGCTTAGACCCCTTCCAGGGTCCCACTGAAGCTTTCTTT. It translates to CASSLDPFQGPTEAFF.

At least ten counts were recorded for this clonotype. The chain links TRBV12-3 or TRBV12-4 to TRBJ2-3; 9 nucleotides match TRBD1. The junction had 6 bases not matched to a gene; V was cut back by 3 bases and J by 5 bases. This CDR3 spans 15 amino acids. CDR3 protein: CASSFAGTGRDTQYF. DNA for the CDR3: TGTGCCAGCAGTTTTGCCGGGACAGGGAGAGATACGCAGTATTTT.

This clonotype was observed at least ten times. The genes are TRBV7-2 and TRBJ2-3; D remains ambiguous. The V and J ends lost 1 base and 2 bases respectively, with 13 bases between them. Germline V lookup: CDR1 SGHTA, CDR2 FQGNSA. The CDR3 loop spans 16 amino acids. Here the CDR3 reads CASSLVLRVSTDTQYF. The CDR3 coding sequence is TGTGCCAGCAGCTTAGTCCTACGGGTCTCCACAGATACGCAGTATTTT.

The genes are TRBV7-8 and TRBJ1-2; tentatively, D is TRBD1 (6 bases). The CDR3 length is 17 residues. V lost 0 bases and J 0 bases, leaving 14 bases between the germline ends. Per the germline V gene, CDR1 is SGHVS and CDR2 is FQNEAQ. The CDR3, as DNA: TGTGCCAGCAGCTTAGCTACTCGGACAGCTACTAACTATGGCTACACCTTC. Translated: CASSLATRTATNYGYTF.

J is TRBJ2-3 and V is TRBV27; D gene unclear. The ends were cut back, 6 bases at V and 0 bases at J, with 16 bases in the middle. This CDR3 contains 16 residues. CDR1 is MNHEY, CDR2 SMNVEV, per germline (reference sequence). CDR3 bases: TGTGCCAGCAGCCCATCATCGAGGCTAAGCACAGATACGCAGTATTTT. Amino acids: CASSPSSRLSTDTQYF.

This clonotype appeared many times. CDR3 residues: CASSLEGGETQYF. The CDR3 DNA reads as TGTGCCAGCAGTTTAGAGGGGGGAGAGACCCAGTACTTC. The chain employs TRBV12-3 or TRBV12-4 and TRBJ2-5; either TRBD1 or TRBD2 may fit D (6 bases each). The CDR3 extends over 13 amino acids. Trimming removed 1 base from V and 4 bases from J, with 7 bases in between.

This clonotype was picked up a small number of times. V gene TRBV10-3 combines with J gene TRBJ1-1; D possibly corresponds to TRBD1 (6 bases). The germline V and J ends were trimmed by 2 bases and 2 bases, with 9 bases remaining between them. From germline, CDR1 is ENHRY and CDR2 SYGVKD. CDR3 length: 14 residues. The CDR3 is CAISEVRGNTEAFF. CDR3 nucleotides: TGTGCCATCAGTGAGGTCAGGGGAAACACTGAAGCTTTCTTT.